This paragraph covers one T cell receptor beta chain sequence. No cognate antigen has been identified for it. Per-base qualities were not stored, and no clone one base away is much larger. In the prospective study, participants were roughly 18 to 95 years old, resided in about two dozen geographic areas of the United States, and were enrolled through a virtual design. In the prospective study, participants were assigned to cohorts based on the clinical history participants reported in a screening survey and a study questionnaire. Recovered participants in ImmuneRACE Cohort 3 were defined by two consecutive negative NP/OP PCR tests, clearance by a healthcare professional, or resolution of symptoms. In the prospective study, whole blood, serum and a nasopharyngeal or oropharyngeal swab were collected from each participant by mobile phlebotomists. Prospective study participants could optionally give additional blood draws and questionnaires over an approximately 2-month period. Prospective study blood samples were shipped either frozen or at room temperature before DNA extraction.

This sample is part of a study of blood T cell repertoires in COVID-19 (dated by TCRdb to the early 2020s). Broadly, across the study: The collaborator samples originated in the United States, Italy and Spain and spanned the acute and convalescent phases of COVID-19. The repertoires were made available in a free public database intended to serve as a resource for research on the immune response to SARS-CoV-2. Samples came from the ongoing ImmuneRACE study (first 160 participants) plus 1,254 subjects from 6 global collaborators. The prospective study material was composed of cDNA or gDNA derived from T cells, B-cell-depleted T cells, or PBMCs. HLA class I and class II types, where available, came from metadata supplied by the sample provider rather than from assay-based typing. Subjects who had been exposed to COVID-19, were actively infected with it, or had recovered from it provided the deeply sampled blood TCRbeta repertoires that made up the dataset. Nearly every sample came with metadata listing a de-identified subject ID, COVID-19 status, age in years and sex. Study-wide findings and limitations: The quantity of clinical and demographic metadata differed by source and by participant and was supplied without curation.

TCRbeta CDR3 regions were amplified from genomic DNA by means of the immunoSEQ Assay, a bias-controlled multiplex PCR. In the paper's pipeline: The number of nucleated cells in each sample was estimated from the amplification of reference gene primers within the assay. To quantify the absolute abundance of each unique TCRbeta CDR3 rearrangement, sequence reads were collapsed and filtered. For each sample, productive Simpson clonality was calculated by taking the square root of Simpson's diversity index across productive rearrangements. This immuneACCESS table, as held by TCRdb, lists in-frame sequences with V and J called but not all clones. Of the missing ones, under half trace to an unresolved V gene in checked studies; the others have no known cause. That table gives V, J and clone size, and the DNA gave D and trimming. For this sample there are fewer than 300,000 clones; 85% appear just once. The ten largest clones add up to about 2.3% of the sample.

Based on the germline V gene, the CDR1 and CDR2 sequences are MNHEY and SVGAGI. The germline V and J ends show losses of 6 bases and 3 bases respectively, and no gene match explains 7 bases of the junction. Including cysteine and phenylalanine, the CDR3 has 14 amino acids. Only the CDR3 region is kept as DNA, spanning 42 bases read in frame from base 1. This sequence originates from a woman aged 50 to 60 who had recovered from COVID-19. Source material: PBMCs or T cells enriched from blood (not recorded which). The chain uses TRBV6-5 and TRBJ1-1; 7 junctional bases match TRBD1. The base sequence is TGTGCCAGCAGGTTGAAACAGGGGTACACTGAAGCTTTCTTT. Its product reads: CASRLKQGYTEAFF.